These 14 T cell receptor beta chains were sequenced from one sample in a study of shared clonotypes between healthy human individuals. This table comes from immunoSEQ multiplex PCR, and its TCRdb copy is limited to in-frame clones, with some not included. The table lists fewer than 400,000 clones, approximately 79% of them singletons. Source material: memory CD4+ T cells sorted from blood. Stated subset: CD45RA-negative fraction. Source of these receptors: a man aged 25-45 years in good health.

Of note for this clone: A single base separates this from a much larger clone, so it may be a read error. The identical CDR3 is also encoded by other nucleotide sequences in the sample. The J gene is TRBJ2-6, the V gene TRBV5-1; D ambiguous. Per germline, CDR1 SGHRS and CDR2 YFSETQ. The CDR3 has 14 residues. V dropped 0 bases and J dropped 0 bases, with 1 base sitting between them. CDR3 sequence (DNA): TGCGCCAGCAGCTTGGGCTCTGGGGCCAACGTCCTGACTTTC. This sequence encodes CASSLGSGANVLTF. Based on the CDR3 plus reference TRBV5-1 and TRBJ2-6, the full variable domain is KAGVTQTPRYLIKTRGQQVTLSCSPISGHRSVSWYQQTPGQGLQFLFEYFSETQRNKGNFPGRFSGRQFSNSRSEMNVSTLELGDSALYLCASSLGSGANVLTFGAGSRLTVL.

The rearrangement links TRBV7-9 to TRBJ2-1; no clear D gene. This CDR3 spans 15 amino acids. V dropped 0 bases and J dropped 3 bases, with 9 bases sitting between them. In germline, CDR1 is SEHNR, CDR2 FQNEAQ (reference sequence). The CDR3 reads CASSLALGNYNEQFF. The CDR3 nucleotides are TGTGCCAGCAGCTTAGCTCTGGGGAACTACAATGAGCAGTTCTTC.

The J gene is TRBJ1-4, the V gene TRBV5-6; D unresolved. This CDR3 region has 17 residues. The germline gives CDR1 SGHDT, CDR2 YYEEEE. V was clipped by 0 bases and J by 4 bases, with 16 bases between them. The CDR3 nucleotides are TGTGCCAGCAGCTTGGCTCCGCAATCGTCTTATAATGAAAAACTGTTTTTT. It codes for CASSLAPQSSYNEKLFF.

CDR3 residues: CASSASQGQGTDTQYF. CDR3 in DNA: TGCGCCAGCAGTGCGTCGCAGGGGCAAGGCACAGATACGCAGTATTTT. The V gene is TRBV10-2, the J gene TRBJ2-3; D may be TRBD1 (6 bases). Looked up from germline, CDR1 is WSHSY and CDR2 is SAAADI. Trimming took off 4 bases at V and 1 base at J, with 15 bases between the two ends. CDR3 size: 16 residues.

The genes are TRBV23-1 and TRBJ2-7, with D possibly matching TRBD1 (6 bases). TRBV23-1 is an ORF; its function is uncertain. V dropped 1 base and J dropped 6 bases, with 25 bases sitting between them. The CDR3 contains 18 residues. In DNA form, the CDR3 reads TGCGCCAGCAGTCAATTCGTTCGGGACACCCCCCCACTACTCGAGCAGTACTTC. Protein product: CASSQFVRDTPPLLEQYF.

J is TRBJ2-4 and V is TRBV14, with 10 bases matching TRBD2. The CDR3 length is 17 residues. Germline CDR1 is SGHDN and CDR2 is FVKESK. V gave up 4 bases and J gave up 4 bases; unmatched junction bases: 10. The CDR3 sequence: CASSLTTWTSGKNIQYF. The CDR3 DNA follows: TGTGCCAGCAGCCTTACTACTTGGACTAGCGGAAAAAACATTCAGTACTTC.

CDR3 coding DNA: TGTGCCAGCAGCCCGGTGACCGGATACAATGAGCAGTTCTTC. It codes for CASSPVTGYNEQFF. The genes are TRBV7-9 and TRBJ2-1; the D is unclear. V was shortened by 5 bases and J by 4 bases, with 12 bases between the two germline ends. CDR1 SEHNR and CDR2 FQNEAQ come from the germline V gene (reference sequence). The CDR3 is 14 residues long.

The chain couples TRBV5-4 to TRBJ2-3; D remains ambiguous. The germline CDR1 and CDR2 sequences are SGHNT and YYREEE (reference sequence). This CDR3 comprises 17 residues. Between the trimmed V and J ends, which lost 0 bases and 0 bases, there was a span of 14 bases. In nucleotides, the CDR3 is TGTGCCAGCAGCTTGGGAGACCGCCTCCCTAGCACAGATACGCAGTATTTT. Translated: CASSLGDRLPSTDTQYF.

This chain connects TRBV19 to TRBJ1-5; D call uncertain. Trimming left V 8 bases short and J 4 bases short, with 15 bases between. The CDR3 runs to 14 residues. Germline V gene lookup returns CDR1 LNHDA and CDR2 SQIVND (reference sequence). DNA for the CDR3: TGTGCCAGTTGTAACCGGGCCCGTAATCAGCCCCAGCATTTT. It specifies CASCNRARNQPQHF. The whole variable domain, filled in from reference TRBV19 and TRBJ1-5, reads DGGITQSPKYLFRKEGQNVTLSCEQNLNHDAMYWYRQDPGQGLRLIYYSQIVNDFQKGDIAEGYSVSREKKESFPLTVTSAQKNPTAFYLCASCNRARNQPQHFGDGTRLSIL.

V and J are TRBV7-9 and TRBJ2-6, with D unresolved. This CDR3 has 15 amino acids. From germline, CDR1 is SEHNR and CDR2 FQNEAQ (reference sequence). V was cut by 5 bases and J by 1 base, with 9 bases left in between. The CDR3 is CASSPLRSGANVLTF. CDR3 DNA: TGTGCCAGCAGCCCGTTGAGGTCTGGGGCCAACGTCCTGACTTTC.

The V gene is TRBV2, the J gene TRBJ2-1, with 11 bases fitting TRBD2. The length of the CDR3 is 13 residues. Unmatched junction bases numbered 2, after V lost 7 bases and J lost 6 bases. The germline CDR1 and CDR2 sequences are SNHLY and FYNNEI. The CDR3 loop is CASTLAGGNEQFF. Written as DNA, the CDR3 is TGTGCCAGCACTCTAGCGGGAGGCAATGAGCAGTTCTTC.

The V call is TRBV7-6, the J call TRBJ1-2, with no clear D. This CDR3 region has 13 residues. The V end was cut by 5 bases, the J end by 4 bases, with 11 bases between. Germline V gene sequence: CDR1 SGHVS, CDR2 FNYEAQ. The chain's CDR3 is CASSVGLGYGYTF. CDR3 in DNA: TGTGCCAGCAGCGTAGGGTTGGGCTATGGCTACACCTTC.

Regarding this clone: The junction shows a germline mismatch at one end, possibly a read error. This chain joins TRBV19 and TRBJ2-7; D unclear. Germline V lookup: CDR1 LNHDA, CDR2 SQIVND (reference sequence). The CDR3 covers 14 residues. The CDR3 coding sequence is TGTGTCAGTAGTACGACTGTAACGCCCATCGAGCAGTACTTC. It yields the protein CVSSTTVTPIEQYF. Together with reference TRBV19 and TRBJ2-7, the CDR3 gives the full variable domain: DGGITQSPKYLFRKEGQNVTLSCEQNLNHDAMYWYRQDPGQGLRLIYYSQIVNDFQKGDIAEGYSVSREKKESFPLTVTSAQKNPTAFYLCVSSTTVTPIEQYFGPGTRLTVT.

This clone was found a few times. This chain connects TRBV5-4 to TRBJ2-5; 8 positions agree with TRBD1. The CDR3 is 17 residues long. J was trimmed by 5 bases and V by 2 bases; bases with no gene match: 14. The germline gives CDR1 SGHNT, CDR2 YYREEE (reference sequence). The CDR3 DNA reads TGTGCCAGCAGCTTAGAGACAGGGGCGGGGACAAGGGAGACCCAGTACTTC. It codes for CASSLETGAGTRETQYF.